The present T cell receptor (beta chain) was sequenced within a study of cytomegalovirus exposure and HLA in healthy donors. Study in general: HLA-typed donors were the source of 82 million or so unique TCRs, which an early data release held.

On this clone: Its matching antigen is unknown.

Germline CDR1 SEHNR, CDR2 FQNEAQ (reference sequence). V trimming: 5 bases; J trimming: 8 bases; junction bases outside the gene matches: 8. This CDR3 is built from 15 residues. Study-level points and caveats: In a later analysis, TCR association rates varied by HLA locus: DRB1 most, HLA-C fewest. Using a false discovery rate of 0.05, a later analysis showed that 16,000 or so TCR beta sequences were associated with HLA alleles. The later analysis indicated that the majority of CMV-associated TCR beta chains appeared HLA-restricted.

With 60 Vbeta and 13 Jbeta primers, the PCR was carried out. Clones were sequenced by immunoSEQ multiplex PCR, and TCRdb holds only the in-frame ones, with some missing. The data hold 100,000 to 150,000 clones, with 75% to 85% observed a single time. V gene TRBV7-9 combines with J gene TRBJ1-3; the match to TRBD1 covers 11 bases. Sequencing input: PBMCs. This TCR was sampled from a woman between 50 and 59 years old in good health and CMV-seropositive. CDR3 residues: CASSPGTGGKDTIYF. Here the CDR3 DNA reads TGTGCCAGCAGCCCCGGGACAGGGGGAAAAGACACCATATATTTT. Full variable domain (rest looked up from reference TRBV7-9 and TRBJ1-3): DTGVSQNPRHKITKRGQNVTFRCDPISEHNRLYWYRQTLGQGPEFLTYFQNEAQLEKSRLLSDRFSAERPKGSFSTLEIQRTEQGDSAMYLCASSPGTGGKDTIYFGEGSWLTVV.